One sample yielded the 20 T cell receptor beta chains listed below, sequenced in a study of cytomegalovirus exposure and HLA in healthy donors. PCR amplification relied on 60 Vbeta primers (plus 13 Jbeta primers). The table came from immunoSEQ multiplex PCR; TCRdb's copy has only in-frame clones and leaves some out. The sample carries 80,000 or so clones, around 70% recorded once. Sequencing was carried out using PBMCs. The receptors were gathered from a woman aged 40 to 55 in good health and CMV-seropositive.

The chain combines TRBV5-8 with TRBJ2-2, with a tentative D call TRBD1 (5 bases). Deletions cut 6 bases from V and 1 base from J, with 10 bases between. This CDR3 spans 14 amino acids. CDR1 is SGHTS, CDR2 YDEGEE, per germline. CDR3 loop: CASNRQGNTGELFF. CDR3 coding DNA: TGTGCCAGCAATCGGCAGGGGAACACCGGGGAGCTGTTTTTT.

The rearrangement links TRBV6-5 to TRBJ2-2; 9 nucleotides match TRBD2. J was trimmed by 4 bases and V by 6 bases; bases with no gene match: 6. Per germline, CDR1 MNHEY and CDR2 SVGAGI. The CDR3 has 15 amino acids. The CDR3 loop reads CASRVTSGITGELFF. DNA of the CDR3: TGTGCCAGCAGGGTGACTAGCGGCATCACCGGGGAGCTGTTTTTT.

The table lists this clone with a count of one. The chain is built from TRBV2 and TRBJ1-2, with a weak D call TRBD1 (5 bases). Trimming left V 7 bases short and J 8 bases short, with 23 bases between. Germline V gene lookup returns CDR1 SNHLY and CDR2 FYNNEI. This CDR3 comprises 15 residues. Here the CDR3 reads CASNYAGEGVGGYTF. The CDR3 bases are TGTGCCAGCAACTACGCCGGTGAAGGGGTAGGGGGCTACACCTTC.

The chain carries TRBV7-9 and TRBJ2-1; the D is unclear. The V end was cut by 1 base, the J end by 0 bases, with 13 bases between. The CDR3 extends over 17 amino acids. CDR1 is SEHNR, CDR2 FQNEAQ, per germline (reference sequence). CDR3 coding DNA: TGTGCCAGCAGCTTAGAGTCAGTCATAAGCTCCTACAATGAGCAGTTCTTC. Its translation: CASSLESVISSYNEQFF.

The rearrangement joins TRBV5-4 to TRBJ1-2; tentatively, D is TRBD1 (6 bases). The CDR3 is 14 amino acids. CDR1 SGHNT and CDR2 YYREEE come from the germline V gene (reference sequence). V lost 0 bases and J 5 bases, leaving 11 bases between the germline ends. In DNA form, the CDR3 reads TGTGCCAGCAGCTTGGACAGGGTTGATTATGGCTACACCTTC. Its protein is CASSLDRVDYGYTF.

CDR3: CASKEARGTGELFF. For the CDR3, the DNA is TGTGCCAGCAAAGAAGCCAGGGGCACCGGGGAGCTGTTTTTT. The V and J genes are TRBV6-5 and TRBJ2-2; perhaps TRBD1 as D (6 bases). The CDR3 sequence is 14 residues long. In germline, CDR1 is MNHEY, CDR2 SVGAGI. The V end was cut by 7 bases, the J end by 4 bases, with 13 bases between.

In its sample, this clone was seen a few times. This chain links TRBV14 with TRBJ2-1; 8 bases match TRBD1. V was pared by 3 bases and J by 7 bases, with 11 bases of the junction left unmatched. Germline CDR1 SGHDN, CDR2 FVKESK. This CDR3 has 16 residues. The CDR3 is CASSQDRAVIKNEQFF. The CDR3 DNA is TGTGCCAGCAGCCAGGACAGGGCGGTCATTAAGAATGAGCAGTTCTTC.

This clone was found a few times. J is TRBJ2-5 and V is TRBV9; 10 nucleotides align to TRBD2. Germline trimming cut 3 bases from V and 0 bases from J; bases unmatched to any gene: 2. Per the germline V gene, CDR1 is SGDLS and CDR2 is YYNGEE. This CDR3 has 15 amino acids. The DNA for the CDR3 is TGTGCCAGCAGCGAGCGGGGGGGGTACCAAGAGACCCAGTACTTC. This codes for CASSERGGYQETQYF.

V usage is TRBV14 and J usage is TRBJ1-1; 7 bases are a match to TRBD1. J was trimmed by 4 bases and V by 4 bases; bases with no gene match: 9. Germline assignment: CDR1 SGHDN and CDR2 FVKESK. CDR3 length equals 15 residues. This chain's CDR3 is CASSPTSRGPTEAFF. CDR3 DNA: TGTGCCAGCAGCCCAACCTCGAGGGGGCCCACTGAAGCTTTCTTT.

This chain connects TRBV9 to TRBJ2-2; D not resolved. Trimming took off 1 base at V and 2 bases at J, with 12 bases between the two ends. The V gene's germline CDR1 is SGDLS and CDR2 YYNGEE. The CDR3 length is 16 residues. The CDR3: CASSVFAVGNTGELFF. The CDR3 DNA is TGTGCCAGCAGCGTATTTGCGGTGGGTAACACCGGGGAGCTGTTTTTT. Complete variable domain (other parts from reference TRBV9 and TRBJ2-2): DSGVTQTPKHLITATGQRVTLRCSPRSGDLSVYWYQQSLDQGLQFLIQYYNGEERAKGNILERFSAQQFPDLHSELNLSSLELGDSALYFCASSVFAVGNTGELFFGEGSRLTVL.

This clone was seen a few times. V gene TRBV28 combines with J gene TRBJ1-4; TRBD1 agrees at 8 bases. This CDR3 comprises 14 residues. V trimming: 5 bases; J trimming: 7 bases; junction bases outside the gene matches: 6. Germline V gives CDR1 MDHEN, CDR2 SYDVKM. The chain's CDR3 is CASSLGTGREKLFF. CDR3 in DNA: TGTGCCAGCAGTCTAGGGACAGGTCGTGAAAAACTGTTTTTT.

The chain recombines TRBV28 with TRBJ1-1; possible D gene TRBD1, 6 bases. The CDR3 sequence is 14 residues long. Deletions cut 5 bases from V and 1 base from J, with 11 bases between. Germline V lookup: CDR1 MDHEN, CDR2 SYDVKM. In DNA form, the CDR3 reads TGTGCCAGCAGTCCGGGACATAAGAACACTGAAGCTTTCTTT. Translated, it gives CASSPGHKNTEAFF.

The V gene is TRBV6-6, the J gene TRBJ1-6, with no clear D. V dropped 3 bases and J dropped 7 bases, with 13 bases sitting between them. Germline CDR1 and CDR2: MNHNY and SVGAGI (reference sequence). This CDR3 has 15 amino acids. CDR3 nucleotides: TGTGCCAGCAGTTATTCTCTAGCAGGAAATTCACCCCTCCACTTT. Translating gives CASSYSLAGNSPLHF.

The chain employs TRBV7-8 and TRBJ2-7, with D possibly TRBD1 on 5 matching bases. This CDR3 region has 16 residues. V gave up 5 bases and J gave up 1 base, with 18 bases separating them. Germline CDR1 is SGHVS and CDR2 is FQNEAQ. CDR3 in DNA: TGTGCCAGCAGCCTCAAGGCTAGGGGAAATTCCTACGAGCAGTACTTC. Encoded protein: CASSLKARGNSYEQYF.

V usage is TRBV9 and J usage is TRBJ1-2; TRBD1 might be the D (5 bases). The CDR3 is 13 residues long. V lost 4 bases, J lost 4 bases, and 11 bases lay in between. Looked up from germline, CDR1 is SGDLS and CDR2 is YYNGEE. The CDR3 region is CASSTQGPYGYTF. Written as DNA, the CDR3 is TGTGCCAGCAGCACCCAGGGTCCCTATGGCTACACCTTC.

This clone was recorded many times. The rearrangement joins TRBV10-3 to TRBJ2-7; TRBD2 matches at 10 bases. The CDR3 has 15 amino acids. Germline CDR1 is ENHRY and CDR2 is SYGVKD. J was trimmed by 3 bases and V by 4 bases; bases with no gene match: 6. The CDR3 DNA sequence: TGTGCCATCAGTGGAGACGTAGCGGGGGGCTACGAGCAGTACTTC. Protein: CAISGDVAGGYEQYF.

The chain combines TRBV5-1 with TRBJ2-5; 9 bases map to TRBD1. The V segment lost 1 base and the J segment 5 bases; nucleotides outside the gene matches: 9. Germline CDR1 and CDR2: SGHRS and YFSETQ. The CDR3 totals 16 residues. CDR3 amino acids: CASSLLGGQGIETQYF. CDR3 bases: TGCGCCAGCAGCTTGTTGGGGGGACAGGGTATCGAGACCCAGTACTTC.

The chain links TRBV7-2 to TRBJ2-6; 7 bases line up with TRBD2. V lost 5 bases and J lost 0; bases outside the gene matches: 10. The germline V gene has CDR1 SGHTA and CDR2 FQGNSA. This CDR3 has 18 amino acids. Here the CDR3 DNA reads TGTGCCAGCAGCCACCACGGGGAGGGGCGCTCTGGGGCCAACGTCCTGACTTTC. Translation: CASSHHGEGRSGANVLTF.

CDR3: CASSVATGLNSPLHF. In DNA, the CDR3 is TGTGCCAGCAGCGTGGCGACAGGGTTAAATTCACCCCTCCACTTT. V gene TRBV9 combines with J gene TRBJ1-6; TRBD1 agrees at 7 bases. This CDR3 spans 15 amino acids. V shed 2 bases, J shed 7 bases, and the junction held 6 bases outside the gene matches. Germline V gene lookup returns CDR1 SGDLS and CDR2 YYNGEE.

The J gene is TRBJ2-2, the V gene TRBV2; 13 bases match TRBD2. Germline CDR1 and CDR2: SNHLY and FYNNEI. This CDR3 has 17 amino acids. V was clipped by 4 bases and J by 6 bases; unmatched bases: 8. CDR3 DNA sequence: TGTGCCAGCAGTGGCCGACTAGCGGGAGGTCCGGCCGGGGAGCTGTTTTTT. Protein sequence: CASSGRLAGGPAGELFF.